In its sample, the clone carrying this T cell receptor beta chain was seen once. This specimen belongs to a study of T-cell reconstitution after alpha-beta-depleted transplantation in children. Researchers prepared the TCRbeta library using unique molecular identifiers, the study reports. TCRdb recomputed calls from the PCR reads with MiXCR, one row per CDR3 protein. The sample consists of nearly 550,000 distinct CDR3 sequences, around 16% of them appearing once. The V end lost 1 base, the J end lost 1 base, and 7 bases lay between the germline ends. Looked up from germline, CDR1 is MGHRA and CDR2 is YSYEKL. CDR3 length: 14 amino acids.

V and J are TRBV4-1 and TRBJ2-5; no definite D call. The sequenced sample was PBMCs from the stem cell graft donor, obtained from the stem cell graft. The sequence was obtained from a human donor who donated a stem cell graft to a child with acute lymphoblastic leukemia. CDR3 protein: CASSQGVPQETQYF. DNA for the CDR3: TGCGCCAGCAGCCAAGGGGTACCCCAAGAGACCCAGTACTTC.